A single sample is the source of the 24 T cell receptor beta chains below, sequenced in a study of blood T cell repertoires in COVID-19 (dated by TCRdb to the early 2020s). The library was built by means of the immunoSEQ multiplex PCR assay. TCRdb limited this immuneACCESS table to in-frame rearrangements with V and J called. A share of clones is missing; checked studies link under half to unresolved V genes, and the rest is unexplained. This sample gives about 250,000 clones in total; 65% to 90% of them show up just once. The ten largest account for approximately 8.2% of the sample. Sequencing was performed on PBMCs or T cells enriched from blood (not recorded which). These receptors were taken from a woman aged 45-65 years with acute COVID-19.

This clone has at least ten counts. The chain joins TRBV6-1 to TRBJ1-6; 10 bases map to TRBD1. Germline CDR1 and CDR2: MNHNS and SASEGT. Losses at the gene ends were 4 bases for V and 5 bases for J; bases not matched to a gene: 8. The CDR3 has 17 residues. The CDR3 DNA sequence: TGTGCCAGCAGTGCCGCCGGACAGGGGGTCAATAATTCACCCCTCCACTTT. This sequence encodes CASSAAGQGVNNSPLHF.

Written as DNA, the CDR3 is TGTGCCAGCAGCTTGTTGGTAGCGGGGGACCCCACAGATACGCAGTATTTT. Translated, it gives CASSLLVAGDPTDTQYF. This chain connects TRBV5-5 to TRBJ2-3; 9 bases agree with TRBD2. This CDR3 is 17 amino acids long. The germline gives CDR1 SGHKS, CDR2 YYEKEE (reference sequence). V was clipped by 1 base and J by 2 bases; unmatched bases: 8.

The gene calls are TRBV4-2 and TRBJ2-7; tentative D call: TRBD1 (6 bases). Deletions cut 1 base from V and 3 bases from J, with 16 bases between. The CDR3 consists of 16 residues. Germline values: CDR1 LGHNA, CDR2 YNFKEQ. The CDR3 is CASSQVGANLNYEQYF. The CDR3, as DNA: TGTGCCAGCAGCCAAGTGGGGGCCAATCTAAACTACGAGCAGTACTTC.

The DNA for the CDR3 is TGTGCCAGCAGCCCCCGGACAGACTCTGGAAACACCATATATTTT. Translation: CASSPRTDSGNTIYF. The rearrangement uses TRBV7-8 and TRBJ1-3; TRBD1 is a possible D gene (6 bases). Trimming shortened V by 5 bases and J by 0 bases, and 11 bases separated the two germline ends. The CDR3 runs 15 residues. Germline loops: CDR1 SGHVS, CDR2 FQNEAQ.

The rearrangement joins TRBV30 to TRBJ1-1, with D maybe TRBD1 (6 bases). CDR1 GTSNPN and CDR2 SVGIG come from the germline V gene (reference sequence). Trimming removed 1 base at V and 8 bases at J, with 17 bases between. This CDR3 spans 14 amino acids. The CDR3 DNA reads as TGTGCCTGGAGTGCGCCCAGGGGCGAGGCAGAAGCTTTCTTT. Translation gives CAWSAPRGEAEAFF.

This sequence joins TRBV27 and TRBJ2-4; D not certain. The CDR3 runs 16 residues. The germline V gene has CDR1 MNHEY and CDR2 SMNVEV (reference sequence). V was shortened by 1 base and J by 2 bases, with 12 bases between the two germline ends. The CDR3: CASSLFEWYTKNIQYF. The CDR3 DNA reads as TGTGCCAGCAGTTTATTTGAGTGGTATACCAAAAACATTCAGTACTTC.

This clone has just one count. The chain has TRBV19 and TRBJ1-2; D is uncertain. CDR1 LNHDA and CDR2 SQIVND come from the germline V gene (reference sequence). Deletions cut 3 bases from V and 6 bases from J, with 17 bases between. The CDR3 runs 15 residues. Written as DNA, the CDR3 is TGTGCCAGTAGTATCCCCTTCCGAGACATGCATGGCTACACCTTC. This sequence encodes CASSIPFRDMHGYTF.

The J gene is TRBJ1-4, the V gene TRBV4-3; 8 nucleotides line up with TRBD1. Germline V gene sequence: CDR1 LGHNA, CDR2 YSLEER. The CDR3 is 15 residues long. Trimming at V came to 4 bases and at J to 5 bases, leaving 6 bases not matched to a gene. This chain's CDR3 is CASSRRDRGNEKLFF. The CDR3 bases are TGCGCCAGCAGCCGCCGTGACAGGGGCAATGAAAAACTGTTTTTT.

The V and J genes are TRBV5-5 and TRBJ2-5; TRBD1 matches at 7 bases. Trimming took 4 bases from V and 1 from J; bases not matched to a gene: 1. Germline-derived CDR1 and CDR2 are SGHKS and YYEKEE (reference sequence). This CDR3 contains 13 residues. CDR3: CASSRQGQETQYF. DNA for the CDR3: TGTGCCAGCAGCCGACAGGGCCAAGAGACCCAGTACTTC.

The table lists this clone with a count of one. The rearrangement links TRBV9 to TRBJ2-3, with D unclear. This CDR3 spans 12 amino acids. Trimming pared 3 bases from V and 6 bases from J, leaving 8 bases between. Germline-derived CDR1 and CDR2 are SGDLS and YYNGEE. The CDR3: CASSALGDTQYF. Written as DNA, the CDR3 is TGTGCCAGCAGCGCCCTCGGGGATACGCAGTATTTT.

This chain uses TRBV2 with TRBJ1-2, with 10 bases aligning to TRBD1. V was clipped by 4 bases and J by 4 bases; unmatched bases: 3. This CDR3 contains 14 residues. From germline, CDR1 is SNHLY and CDR2 FYNNEI. CDR3: CASSGDRGGYGYTF. The CDR3 DNA is TGTGCCAGCAGTGGGGACAGGGGAGGCTATGGCTACACCTTC. The whole variable domain, remainder taken from reference TRBV2 and TRBJ1-2, is EPEVTQTPSHQVTQMGQEVILRCVPISNHLYFYWYRQILGQKVEFLVSFYNNEISEKSEIFDDQFSVERPDGSNFTLKIRSTKLEDSAMYFCASSGDRGGYGYTFGSGTRLTVV.

The rearrangement joins TRBV6-5 to TRBJ2-5, with D possibly TRBD1 on 5 matching bases. V dropped 1 base and J dropped 2 bases, with 8 bases sitting between them. The CDR3 runs to 14 residues. From germline, CDR1 is MNHEY and CDR2 SVGAGI. CDR3 DNA: TGTGCCAGCAGTTACTTCGACAGTCAAGAGACCCAGTACTTC. Protein: CASSYFDSQETQYF.

The rearrangement joins TRBV2 to TRBJ1-1, with TRBD1 as a possible D gene (5 bases). This CDR3 contains 13 residues. With 8 bases removed from V and 5 bases from J, the gap between germline ends came to 15 bases. Per the germline V gene, CDR1 is SNHLY and CDR2 is FYNNEI. The CDR3 loop is CASGAKPETEAFF. CDR3 coding DNA: TGTGCCAGCGGGGCCAAACCCGAAACTGAAGCTTTCTTT.

The chain has TRBV7-2 and TRBJ1-2; TRBD1 agrees at 7 bases. Unmatched junction bases numbered 13, after V lost 5 bases and J lost 7 bases. This CDR3 contains 15 residues. Germline lookup yields CDR1 SGHTA and CDR2 FQGNSA. The CDR3 nucleotides read TGTGCCAGCAGCCTGGATGGGCAGGGGGTGGGTGGCTACACCTTC. Translated, it gives CASSLDGQGVGGYTF.

Of note for this clone: The junction shows a germline mismatch at one end, possibly a read error. The rearrangement links TRBV7-7 to TRBJ2-2, with D perhaps matching TRBD1 (6 bases). Germline V gene lookup returns CDR1 SSHAT and CDR2 FNYEAQ (reference sequence). The CDR3 length is 15 residues. The CDR3 here is CASSSNREYGGELFF. CDR3 coding DNA: TGTGCTAGCAGCTCCAACAGGGAGTACGGCGGGGAGCTGTTTTTT.

The chain has TRBV29-1 and TRBJ2-1; TRBD2 aligns across 8 bases. The germline V gene encodes CDR1 SQVTM and CDR2 ANQGSEA. Trimming cost V 4 bases and J 6 bases; bases outside gene matches: 11. The CDR3 contains 15 residues. CDR3 sequence (DNA): TGCAGCGTTGGTAGAGTAGCGGGGAGGGGCAATGAGCAGTTCTTC. Translation: CSVGRVAGRGNEQFF.

The chain combines TRBV6-5 with TRBJ1-6, with D possibly being TRBD1 (5 bases). The CDR3 is made up of 13 amino acids. Trimming took off 6 bases at V and 9 bases at J, with 12 bases between the two ends. Germline CDR1 reads MNHEY; CDR2 reads SVGAGI. This chain's CDR3 is CASRKFGGSPLHF. CDR3 DNA sequence: TGTGCCAGCAGAAAATTCGGGGGTTCACCCCTCCACTTT.

The V gene is TRBV5-1, the J gene TRBJ2-1, with 9 bases lining up with TRBD2. V dropped 4 bases and J dropped 6; count of bases not matched to a gene: 8. From germline, CDR1 is SGHRS and CDR2 YFSETQ. The CDR3 is 15 amino acids. The CDR3 is CASSGPGLALNEQFF. In DNA form, the CDR3 reads TGCGCCAGCAGCGGGCCGGGACTAGCTCTCAATGAGCAGTTCTTC.

Only a few counts were recorded for this clone. This rearrangement joins TRBV18 to TRBJ1-2; 8 nucleotides align to TRBD1. Germline V gives CDR1 KGHSH, CDR2 LQKENI. J lost 4 bases, V lost 4 bases, and 8 bases had no gene match. The CDR3 has 15 residues. The CDR3 DNA is TGTGCCAGCTCACGACCTCAGGGGGCCATCTATGGCTACACCTTC. Amino acids: CASSRPQGAIYGYTF.

The V gene is TRBV7-9, the J gene TRBJ1-6, with 8 bases lining up with TRBD1. Germline trimming cut 3 bases from V and 6 bases from J; bases unmatched to any gene: 1. The CDR3 sequence is 14 residues long. Germline CDR1 and CDR2: SEHNR and FQNEAQ (reference sequence). Written as DNA, the CDR3 is TGTGCCAGCAGCTTGACAGGGGTTAATTCACCCCTCCACTTT. Translated, it gives CASSLTGVNSPLHF.

The rearrangement joins TRBV6-2 or TRBV6-3 to TRBJ2-1, with D perhaps TRBD1 (5 bases). The length of the CDR3 is 17 residues. Germline CDR1 reads MNHEY; CDR2 reads SVGEGT. Trimming removed 0 bases at V and 4 bases at J, with 16 bases between. The CDR3 bases are TGTGCCAGCAGTTACTCAATGAAAGACAGACGTTACAATGAGCAGTTCTTC. Protein product: CASSYSMKDRRYNEQFF.

This chain joins TRBV6-2 or TRBV6-3 and TRBJ1-4; D call uncertain. The CDR3 covers 18 residues. With 6 bases removed from V and 0 bases from J, the gap between germline ends came to 20 bases. Germline CDR1 and CDR2: MNHEY and SVGEGT. Here the CDR3 reads CASSSRHARLATNEKLFF. The CDR3 DNA reads TGTGCCAGCAGCTCCAGACATGCACGGCTTGCAACTAATGAAAAACTGTTTTTT.

The chain recombines TRBV2 with TRBJ2-2; 10 nucleotides align to TRBD1. The V gene end was trimmed by 6 bases and the J gene end by 4 bases; junction bases not matched to a gene: 5. The CDR3 totals 15 residues. Germline V gene sequence: CDR1 SNHLY, CDR2 FYNNEI. CDR3: CASRRQGAGTGELFF. The CDR3 DNA reads as TGTGCCAGCAGGCGACAGGGGGCGGGCACCGGGGAGCTGTTTTTT.

The rearrangement joins TRBV30 to TRBJ1-4, with D unclear. Trimming took 2 bases from V and 8 from J, leaving 12 bases between them. CDR3 length: 13 residues. CDR1 is GTSNPN and CDR2 is SVGIG in the germline V gene (reference sequence). CDR3 residues: CAWSTGFREKLFF. In nucleotides, the CDR3 is TGTGCCTGGAGTACGGGGTTTAGGGAAAAACTGTTTTTT.